This T cell receptor beta chain is from a study of Tregs in tolerant kidney transplant recipients. Regulatory T cells were sorted from thawed PBMCs rested overnight at 37°C with approximately 180 IU/ml IL-2. V was cut by 1 base and J by 3 bases, with 8 bases left in between. The germline gives CDR1 SGHDT, CDR2 YYEEEE. This CDR3 is built from 13 residues. Method: immunoSEQ multiplex PCR; TCRdb's copy keeps in-frame clones and lacks some. The sample lists about 17,000 clones; around four fifths were seen once. Sequenced: Tregs from blood. The chain recombines TRBV5-6 with TRBJ2-7; TRBD1 might be the D (5 bases). The TCR sequence derives from a human donor in good health. CDR3 residues: CASSLRQGYEQYF. The DNA for the CDR3 is TGTGCCAGCAGCTTGCGTCAGGGCTACGAGCAGTACTTC.